This T cell receptor (beta chain) was observed in a study of OX40 agonist ivuxolimab in advanced cancers. Study-level background: Ivuxolimab was a fully human IgG2 agonistic monoclonal antibody targeting the costimulatory receptor OX40 (CD134). Of the 50 to 55 patients in dose escalation, about 20 had hepatocellular carcinoma, around 15 had melanoma, 9 had renal cell carcinoma and 9 had head and neck cancer. Intravenous ivuxolimab was administered to patients every 2 weeks at six dose levels: 0.01, 0.1, 0.3, 1.5, 3 and 10 mg/kg. The paper covers the monotherapy dose-escalation part of the phase I ivuxolimab trial, which included N of about 51 patients. In the dose-escalation cohort, nearly 85% of patients were male, and the mean age was around 65 years with a range of roughly 20 to 85. Partial responses occurred in three dose-escalation patients, of whom one had hepatocellular carcinoma and two had cutaneous melanoma. Patients were allowed to have had prior anti-PD-1, anti-PD-L1 or anti-CTLA-4 therapy, and 40% of the dose-escalation patients had been treated with checkpoint inhibitors. The point of sequencing TCRbeta in the periphery was to test whether ivuxolimab changed TCR sequence diversity and drove clonal T-cell expansion.

Patients with autoimmune disease history or receiving systemic immunosuppression were excluded from the trial. Peripheral blood for TCR sequencing was drawn from every dose cohort at baseline, at cycle 4 day 1 and at cycle 7 day 1. Samples were obtained from an open-label, multicenter, first-in-human phase I dose-escalation trial of ivuxolimab. The trial enrolled adults with locally advanced or metastatic head and neck squamous cell, hepatocellular, melanoma or renal cell carcinoma. Before TCR sequencing, CD4+ and CD8+ T cells were separately sorted from peripheral blood. To sequence the TCRbeta CDR3 region, genomic DNA was isolated from the sorted cells. The immunoSEQ Assay was used to sequence the TCRbeta CDR3 regions. TCRdb obtained this table from immuneACCESS and retained in-frame rearrangements with V and J assigned. These tables miss some clones; where compared with another copy, unresolved V genes account for less than half of the shortfall, and the remainder is unexplained. In this sample the table shows approximately 90,000 clones, about 88% of which occur a single time. Approximately 0.28% of the sample belongs to the ten largest clones.

About this clone itself: Its antigen remains undetermined. No per-base quality is available; no much larger clone lies one base away.

Including cysteine and phenylalanine, the CDR3 has 14 amino acids. Just CDR3 DNA is preserved here, 42 bases in frame from base 1. Overall results and qualifications from the work: In partial responders in the 0.1-3.0 mg/kg groups, normalized peripheral clonal expansion was found to be among the lowest, especially among CD8+ T cells. Which antigens the clonally expanded peripheral T cells were specific for was not determined. At doses of 0.1 to 3.0 mg/kg, clonal expansion of both CD4+ and CD8+ blood T cells was observed from baseline to week 6. Low levels of normalized T-cell clonal expansion were also seen in some patients who did not respond. After ivuxolimab, expanded clones were on average more numerous among CD8+ T cells than among CD4+ T cells.

In this chain, TRBV21-1 is recombined with TRBJ1-1. TRBV21-1 represents a pseudogene. This sequence was found in an adult with an advanced solid tumor such as melanoma, head and neck, liver or kidney cancer. The starting material was CD4+ or CD8+ T cells sorted from blood, obtained in a trial of the OX40 agonist ivuxolimab. In nucleotide form, the sequence is TGTGCCAGCACCCGGGGCCGGGAGGGCACTGAAGCTTTCTTT. The translation is CASTRGREGTEAFF.